This is a list of T cell receptor beta chains from one sample in a study of CD8 T cells in ankylosing spondylitis. One entry per CDR3 protein results from TCRdb running MiXCR on the 5' RACE reads. The sample yields under 900 distinct CDR3 sequences, roughly 2.6% seen once. The specimen was blood, either unsorted or a sorted T cell fraction (not recorded which). The receptor source for this set is a male donor with ankylosing spondylitis or in good health (not recorded which). Each CDR3 is given with its conserved first and last residue. Fields, in order: clone size, J gene, V gene, D gene, CDR3 protein, CDR3 DNA. A D gene is named only where the DNA matches it firmly. Size tells how often a clone was seen (once, few, many) or the class of an expanded clone, and some rows leave it out.

medium-sized | TRBJ1-6 | TRBV9 | TRBD1 | CASSVGGTGRSPLHF | TGTGCCAGCAGCGTAGGAGGGACAGGCCGAAGCCCCCTCCACTTT
medium-sized | TRBJ2-7 | TRBV9 | TRBD2 | CASSPPGGGAYEQYF | TGTGCCAGCAGCCCCCCGGGAGGGGGTGCCTACGAGCAGTACTTC
. | TRBJ2-2 | TRBV9 | . | CASSADRRITGELFF | TGTGCCAGCAGCGCGGACAGAAGAATCACCGGGGAGCTGTTTTTT
many | TRBJ2-7 | TRBV9 | TRBD1 | CASSVDRGNEQYF | TGTGCCAGCAGCGTGGACAGGGGAAACGAGCAGTACTTC
medium-sized | TRBJ2-1 | TRBV9 | TRBD2 | CASSVDLRGGADEQFF | TGTGCCAGCAGCGTAGATTTGCGGGGGGGCGCAGATGAGCAGTTCTTC
many | TRBJ1-2 | TRBV9 | . | CASSPYGGATLDSPSNYGYTF | TGTGCCAGCAGTCCTTATGGGGGGGCGACCCTTGATTCCCCCTCTAACTATGGCTACACCTTC
medium-sized | TRBJ1-3 | TRBV9 | TRBD1 | CASSGTGGMSGNTIYF | TGTGCCAGCAGCGGGACAGGGGGCATGTCTGGAAACACCATATATTTT
medium-sized | TRBJ2-3 | TRBV9 | TRBD1 | CASSSGQADTQYF | TGTGCCAGCAGCTCGGGACAGGCAGATACGCAGTATTTT
medium-sized | TRBJ2-7 | TRBV9 | TRBD2 | CASSVGGGNYEQYF | TGTGCCAGCAGCGTCGGCGGGGGGAATTACGAGCAGTACTTC
many | TRBJ2-5 | TRBV9 | TRBD1 | CASSARPGQRRETQYF | TGTGCCAGCAGCGCCCGACCGGGACAGCGAAGGGAGACCCAGTACTTC
many | TRBJ2-7 | TRBV9 | . | CASSVVSSGEQYF | TGTGCCAGCAGCGTAGTGTCATCGGGGGAGCAGTACTTC
many | TRBJ2-1 | TRBV28 | TRBD2 | CAPSGGGTSGICSSSYNEQFF | TGTGCCCCCTCCGGAGGCGGGACTAGCGGGATATGTTCTTCATCCTACAATGAGCAGTTCTTC
many | TRBJ2-3 | TRBV9 | TRBD2 | CASSATGLAGPLGGTDTQYF | TGTGCCAGCAGCGCAACGGGACTAGCGGGGCCATTAGGGGGCACAGATACGCAGTATTTT
large | TRBJ2-1 | TRBV9 | . | CASTGTGSSYNEQFF | TGTGCCAGCACCGGGACGGGGAGCTCCTACAATGAGCAGTTCTTC
medium-sized | TRBJ2-3 | TRBV9 | . | CASSGLQRTDTQYF | TGTGCCAGCAGCGGACTCCAACGCACAGATACGCAGTATTTT
. | TRBJ2-5 | TRBV9 | . | CASSSQGGGSQETQYF | TGTGCCAGCAGCTCCCAAGGGGGGGGGTCACAAGAGACCCAGTACTTC
medium-sized | TRBJ2-7 | TRBV9 | . | CASSPPSPPDEQYF | TGTGCCAGCAGCCCCCCCTCCCCTCCTGACGAGCAGTACTTC
many | TRBJ2-1 | TRBV9 | TRBD2 | CASSSSGGRNEQFF | TGTGCCAGCAGTTCGAGCGGGGGGCGCAATGAGCAGTTCTTC
many | TRBJ2-7 | TRBV9 | . | CASSPDSPYEQYF | TGTGCCAGCAGCCCGGACTCCCCCTACGAGCAGTACTTC
many | TRBJ2-6 | TRBV9 | . | CASSVGVSGANVLTF | TGTGCCAGCAGCGTGGGAGTCTCTGGGGCCAACGTCCTGACTTTC
many | TRBJ1-4 | TRBV9 | . | CASSVTGGTNEKLFF | TGTGCCAGCAGCGTTACAGGAGGAACTAATGAAAAACTGTTTTTT
many | TRBJ1-1 | TRBV9 | TRBD1 | CASSVPRDSREMDTEAFF | TGTGCCAGCAGCGTACCCCGGGACAGTCGGGAAATGGACACTGAAGCTTTCTTT
medium-sized | TRBJ2-1 | TRBV9 | TRBD2 | CASSSSGGWGDEQFF | TGTGCCAGCAGCTCTAGCGGGGGATGGGGCGATGAGCAGTTCTTC
many | TRBJ2-2 | TRBV9 | TRBD1 | CASSDRDREAGELFF | TGTGCCAGCAGCGACCGGGACAGGGAGGCCGGGGAGCTGTTTTTT
medium-sized | TRBJ2-7 | TRBV9 | TRBD1 | CASSPYDRDEQYF | TGTGCCAGCAGCCCCTATGACAGGGACGAGCAGTACTTC
medium-sized | TRBJ1-2 | TRBV9 | . | CASSVVGTANYGYTF | TGTGCCAGCAGCGTAGTGGGGACGGCTAACTATGGCTACACCTTC
medium-sized | TRBJ2-3 | TRBV9 | TRBD1 | CASSPSGQGADTQYF | TGTGCCAGCAGCCCCAGCGGACAGGGGGCAGATACGCAGTATTTT
many | TRBJ2-7 | TRBV9 | . | CASSVGSGPASEQYF | TGTGCCAGCAGCGTAGGATCGGGACCTGCCTCCGAGCAGTACTTC
many | TRBJ1-4 | TRBV9 | . | CASSQQTTNEKLFF | TGTGCCAGCAGCCAACAGACAACTAATGAAAAACTGTTTTTT
medium-sized | TRBJ2-1 | TRBV9 | TRBD2 | CASGSSGGNEQFF | TGTGCCAGCGGCTCTAGCGGGGGGAATGAGCAGTTCTTC
hyperexpanded | TRBJ1-4 | TRBV9 | . | CASSSDEKLFF | TGTGCCAGCAGCTCGGACGAAAAACTGTTTTTT
many | TRBJ1-2 | TRBV9 | TRBD1 | CASRLTGLGGKNNYGYTF | TGTGCCAGCAGATTAACCGGGCTAGGGGGCAAGAATAACTATGGCTACACCTTC
many | TRBJ1-1 | TRBV9 | TRBD1 | CASSVARTTGFEAFF | TGTGCCAGCAGCGTAGCTCGGACGACAGGGTTTGAAGCTTTCTTT
medium-sized | TRBJ1-1 | TRBV9 | TRBD1 | CASSLQGQPNTEAFF | TGTGCCAGCAGCCTTCAGGGACAGCCGAACACTGAAGCTTTCTTT
medium-sized | TRBJ2-7 | TRBV9 | TRBD1 | CASSVGTGTGEEQYF | TGTGCCAGCAGCGTAGGGACCGGGACAGGGGAGGAGCAGTACTTC
many | TRBJ2-1 | TRBV9 | . | CASSTGAGGSYNEQFF | TGTGCCAGCAGTACGGGGGCTGGCGGGAGCTACAATGAGCAGTTCTTC
medium-sized | TRBJ2-2 | TRBV9 | TRBD2 | CASNHGGDTGELFF | TGTGCCAGCAACCATGGGGGGGACACCGGGGAGCTGTTTTTT
medium-sized | TRBJ1-2 | TRBV9 | . | CASSVGGALGYTF | TGTGCCAGCAGCGTAGGGGGGGCCTTGGGCTACACCTTC
medium-sized | TRBJ2-1 | TRBV9 | . | CASSVGRSSYNEQFF | TGTGCCAGCAGCGTAGGACGAAGCTCCTACAATGAGCAGTTCTTC
medium-sized | TRBJ2-7 | TRBV9 | . | CASSEFAGSPSYEQYF | TGTGCCAGCAGCGAGTTTGCAGGCAGCCCATCCTACGAGCAGTACTTC
many | TRBJ2-6 | TRBV9 | . | CASSVGRRGLQGANVLTF | TGTGCCAGCAGCGTAGGTCGTCGGGGGCTCCAAGGGGCCAACGTCCTGACTTTC
many | TRBJ2-4 | TRBV9 | . | CASSVDENIQYF | TGTGCCAGCAGCGTAGATGAAAACATTCAGTACTTC
medium-sized | TRBJ2-5 | TRBV9 | . | CASSVEGDETQYF | TGTGCCAGCAGCGTAGAGGGAGACGAGACCCAGTACTTC
many | TRBJ2-3 | TRBV9 | . | CASSVDPGASTDTQYF | TGTGCCAGCAGCGTAGACCCGGGAGCTAGCACAGATACGCAGTATTTT
medium-sized | TRBJ2-2 | TRBV9 | . | CASSEDSNTGELFF | TGTGCCAGCAGCGAGGACAGTAACACCGGGGAGCTGTTTTTT
medium-sized | TRBJ2-5 | TRBV9 | TRBD2 | CASSVGRSSGRQETQYF | TGTGCCAGCAGCGTGGGCCGGTCTAGCGGAAGACAAGAGACCCAGTACTTC